This T cell receptor beta chain was found in a study of CD8 T cells in ankylosing spondylitis. One entry per CDR3 protein results from TCRdb running MiXCR on the 5' RACE reads. This table has about 160,000 distinct CDR3 sequences, approximately 16% appearing once. This clonotype was seen only a few times. The sequence was collected from a male donor with ankylosing spondylitis or in good health (not recorded which). What was sequenced was blood, either unsorted or a sorted T cell fraction (not recorded which).

The CDR3 sequence is CASRFRPDTYTGELFF. The CDR3 coding sequence is TGTGCAAGTCGCTTCAGGCCGGACACTTACACCGGGGAGCTGTTTTTT. This chain uses TRBV12-2 with TRBJ2-2; the D call in the table, TRBD1, was not verified against the DNA. TRBV12-2 is flagged as a pseudogene. This CDR3 contains 16 residues.